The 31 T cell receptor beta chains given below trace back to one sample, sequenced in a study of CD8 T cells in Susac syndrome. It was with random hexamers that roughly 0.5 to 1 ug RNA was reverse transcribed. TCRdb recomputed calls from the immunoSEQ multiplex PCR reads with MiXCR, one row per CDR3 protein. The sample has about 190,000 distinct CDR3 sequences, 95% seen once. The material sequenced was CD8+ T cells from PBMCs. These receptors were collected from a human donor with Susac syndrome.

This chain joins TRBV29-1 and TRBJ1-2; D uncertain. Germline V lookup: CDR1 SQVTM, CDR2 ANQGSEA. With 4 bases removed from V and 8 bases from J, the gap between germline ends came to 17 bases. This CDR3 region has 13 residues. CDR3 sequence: CSVGSPFAVGYTF. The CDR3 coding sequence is TGCAGCGTTGGGTCTCCTTTTGCGGTGGGCTACACCTTC. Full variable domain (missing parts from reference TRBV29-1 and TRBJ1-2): SAVISQKPSRDICQRGTSLTIQCQVDSQVTMMFWYRQQPGQSLTLIATANQGSEATYESGFVIDKFPISRPNLTFSTLTVSNMSPEDSSIYLCSVGSPFAVGYTFGSGTRLTVV.

The chain's CDR3 is CASSVQGDYGYTF. The CDR3 bases are TGTGCCAGCAGCGTACAGGGAGACTATGGCTACACCTTC. V is TRBV9 and J is TRBJ1-2; TRBD1 is a possible D gene (5 bases). Germline V CDR1 and CDR2: SGDLS, YYNGEE. CDR3 length: 13 amino acids. Trimming left V 1 base short and J 3 bases short, with 7 bases between.

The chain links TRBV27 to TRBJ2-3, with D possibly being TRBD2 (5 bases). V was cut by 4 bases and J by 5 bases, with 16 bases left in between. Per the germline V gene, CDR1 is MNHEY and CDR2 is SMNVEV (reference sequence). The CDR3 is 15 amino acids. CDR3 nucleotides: TGTGCCAGCAGTTCGAGCGGACTCCTGGGAGATACGCAGTATTTT. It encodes CASSSSGLLGDTQYF.

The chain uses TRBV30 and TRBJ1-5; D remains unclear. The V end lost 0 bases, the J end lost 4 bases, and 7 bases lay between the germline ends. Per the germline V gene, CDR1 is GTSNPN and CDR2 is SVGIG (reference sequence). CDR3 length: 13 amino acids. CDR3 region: CAWSVEGNQPQHF. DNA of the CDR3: TGTGCCTGGAGTGTAGAGGGTAATCAGCCCCAGCATTTT.

Here the CDR3 reads CASTPTGASTEAFF. CDR3 nucleotides: TGTGCCAGCACCCCGACAGGGGCGAGCACTGAAGCTTTCTTT. The chain links TRBV12-3 or TRBV12-4 to TRBJ1-1; 8 nucleotides agree with TRBD1. The junction had 8 bases not matched to a gene; V was cut back by 7 bases and J by 4 bases. The CDR3 consists of 14 residues.

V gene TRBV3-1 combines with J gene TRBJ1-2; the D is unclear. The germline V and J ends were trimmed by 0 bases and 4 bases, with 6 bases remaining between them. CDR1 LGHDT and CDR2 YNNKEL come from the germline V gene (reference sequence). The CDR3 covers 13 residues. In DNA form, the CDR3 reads TGTGCCAGCAGCCAAGAGGCGTTCTATGGCTACACCTTC. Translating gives CASSQEAFYGYTF.

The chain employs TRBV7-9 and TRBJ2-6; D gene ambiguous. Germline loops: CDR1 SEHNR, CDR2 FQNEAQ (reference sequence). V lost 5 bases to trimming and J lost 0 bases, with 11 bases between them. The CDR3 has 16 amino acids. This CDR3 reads CASSPRRPSGANVLTF. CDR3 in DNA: TGTGCCAGCAGCCCCCGACGGCCCTCTGGGGCCAACGTCCTGACTTTC. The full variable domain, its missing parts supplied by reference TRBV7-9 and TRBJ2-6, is DTGVSQNPRHKITKRGQNVTFRCDPISEHNRLYWYRQTLGQGPEFLTYFQNEAQLEKSRLLSDRFSAERPKGSFSTLEIQRTEQGDSAMYLCASSPRRPSGANVLTFGAGSRLTVL.

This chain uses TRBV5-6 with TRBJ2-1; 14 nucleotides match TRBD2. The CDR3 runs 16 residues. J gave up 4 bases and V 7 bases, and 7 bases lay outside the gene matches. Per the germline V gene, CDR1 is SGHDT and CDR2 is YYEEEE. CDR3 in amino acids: CASLEGLAGAYNEQFF. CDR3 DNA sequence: TGTGCCAGCCTCGAGGGACTAGCGGGAGCTTACAATGAGCAGTTCTTC. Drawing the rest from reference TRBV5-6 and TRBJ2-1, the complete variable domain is DAGVTQSPTHLIKTRGQQVTLRCSPKSGHDTVSWYQQALGQGPQFIFQYYEEEERQRGNFPDRFSGHQFPNYSSELNVNALLLGDSALYLCASLEGLAGAYNEQFFGPGTRLTVL.

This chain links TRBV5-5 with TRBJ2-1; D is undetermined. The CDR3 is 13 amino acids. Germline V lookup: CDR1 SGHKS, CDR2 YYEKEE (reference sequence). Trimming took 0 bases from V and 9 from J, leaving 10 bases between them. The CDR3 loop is CASSLDRPTEQFF. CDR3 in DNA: TGTGCCAGCAGCTTGGATAGGCCAACTGAGCAGTTCTTC.

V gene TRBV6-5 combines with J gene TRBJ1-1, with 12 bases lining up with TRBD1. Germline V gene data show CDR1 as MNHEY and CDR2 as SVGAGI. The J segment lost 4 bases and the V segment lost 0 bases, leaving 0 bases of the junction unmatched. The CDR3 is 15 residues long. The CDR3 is CASSYSGQGATEAFF. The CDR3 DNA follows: TGTGCCAGCAGTTACTCGGGACAGGGGGCCACTGAAGCTTTCTTT.

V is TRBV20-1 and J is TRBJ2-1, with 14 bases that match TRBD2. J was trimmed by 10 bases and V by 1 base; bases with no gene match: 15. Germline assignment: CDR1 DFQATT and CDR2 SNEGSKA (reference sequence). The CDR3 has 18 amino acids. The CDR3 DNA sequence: TGCAGTGCTAGAGTCTCCCCGACTAGCGGGGGGGCTTTCAACGAGCAGTTCTTC. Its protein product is CSARVSPTSGGAFNEQFF.

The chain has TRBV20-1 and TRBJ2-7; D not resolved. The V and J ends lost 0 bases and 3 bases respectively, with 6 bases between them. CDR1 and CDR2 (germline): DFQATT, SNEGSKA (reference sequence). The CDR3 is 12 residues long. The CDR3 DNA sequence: TGCAGTGCTAGAGATATCGACTACGAGCAGTACTTC. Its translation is CSARDIDYEQYF.

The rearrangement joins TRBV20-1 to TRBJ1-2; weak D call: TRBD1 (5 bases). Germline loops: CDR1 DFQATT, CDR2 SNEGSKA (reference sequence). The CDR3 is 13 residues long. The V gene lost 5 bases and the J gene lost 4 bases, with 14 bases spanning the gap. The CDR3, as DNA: TGCAGTGCTCTCATGGGGGATGGCTATGGCTACACCTTC. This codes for CSALMGDGYGYTF.

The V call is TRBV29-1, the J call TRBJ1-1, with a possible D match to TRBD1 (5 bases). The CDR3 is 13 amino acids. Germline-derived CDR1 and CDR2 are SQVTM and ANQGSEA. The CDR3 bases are TGCATCGCTTCTGGGGGGATGAACACTGAAGCTTTCTTT. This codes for CIASGGMNTEAFF.

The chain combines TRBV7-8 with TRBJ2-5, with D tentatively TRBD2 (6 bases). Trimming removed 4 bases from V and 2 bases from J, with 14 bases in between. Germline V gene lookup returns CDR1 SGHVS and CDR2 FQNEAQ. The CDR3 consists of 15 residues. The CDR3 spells CASSSSAEGQETQYF. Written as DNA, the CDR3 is TGTGCCAGCAGCTCTAGCGCCGAGGGACAAGAGACCCAGTACTTC.

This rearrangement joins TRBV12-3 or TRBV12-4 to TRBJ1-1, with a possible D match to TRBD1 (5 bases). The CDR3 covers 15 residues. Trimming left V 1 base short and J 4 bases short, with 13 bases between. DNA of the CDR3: TGTGCCAGCAGTTTAGGTCAGGGTGGATCCACTGAAGCTTTCTTT. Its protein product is CASSLGQGGSTEAFF.

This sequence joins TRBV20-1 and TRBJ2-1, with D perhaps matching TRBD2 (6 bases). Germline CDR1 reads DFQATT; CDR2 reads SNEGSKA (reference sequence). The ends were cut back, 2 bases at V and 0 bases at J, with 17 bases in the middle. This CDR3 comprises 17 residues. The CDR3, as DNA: TGCAGTGCTAGATCCCAGGCTCTAGCGCGCTCCTACAATGAGCAGTTCTTC. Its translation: CSARSQALARSYNEQFF.

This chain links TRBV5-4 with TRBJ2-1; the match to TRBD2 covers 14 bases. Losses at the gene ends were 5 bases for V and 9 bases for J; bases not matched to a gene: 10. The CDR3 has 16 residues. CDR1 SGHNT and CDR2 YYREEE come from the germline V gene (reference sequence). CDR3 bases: TGTGCCAGCAGGGCAAGACTAGCGGGAGGGGTTAGTGAGCAGTTCTTC. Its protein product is CASRARLAGGVSEQFF.

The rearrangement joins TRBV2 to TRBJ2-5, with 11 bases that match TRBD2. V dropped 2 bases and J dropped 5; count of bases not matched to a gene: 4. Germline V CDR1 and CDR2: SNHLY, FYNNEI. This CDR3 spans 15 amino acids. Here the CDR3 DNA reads TGTGCCAGCAGTGAAACTAGCGGGAGTATGGAGACCCAGTACTTC. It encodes CASSETSGSMETQYF.

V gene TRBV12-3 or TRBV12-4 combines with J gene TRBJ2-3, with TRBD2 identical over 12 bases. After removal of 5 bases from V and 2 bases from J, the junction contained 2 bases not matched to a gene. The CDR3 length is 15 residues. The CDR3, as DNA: TGTGCCAGCAGTCCTAGCGGGGGGGCCACAGATACGCAGTATTTT. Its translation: CASSPSGGATDTQYF.

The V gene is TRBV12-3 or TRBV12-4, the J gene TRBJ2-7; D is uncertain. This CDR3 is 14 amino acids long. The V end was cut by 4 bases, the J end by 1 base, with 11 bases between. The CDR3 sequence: CASSSTFKSYEQYF. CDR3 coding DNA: TGTGCCAGCAGTTCCACCTTTAAATCCTACGAGCAGTACTTC.

CDR3 protein: CASSIDLAGETDTQYF. As DNA, the CDR3 is TGTGCCAGTAGTATAGATCTGGCGGGGGAGACAGATACGCAGTATTTT. The chain links TRBV19 to TRBJ2-3; 7 bases are a match to TRBD2. V dropped 0 bases and J dropped 3; count of bases not matched to a gene: 6. Germline loops: CDR1 LNHDA, CDR2 SQIVND (reference sequence). CDR3 length: 16 residues.

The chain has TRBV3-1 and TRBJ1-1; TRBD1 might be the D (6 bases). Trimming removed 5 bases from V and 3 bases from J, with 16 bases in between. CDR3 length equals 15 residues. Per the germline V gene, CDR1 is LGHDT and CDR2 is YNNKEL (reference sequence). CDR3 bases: TGTGCCAGCAGCGCCCCCGGGACACCCGACACTGAAGCTTTCTTT. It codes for CASSAPGTPDTEAFF.

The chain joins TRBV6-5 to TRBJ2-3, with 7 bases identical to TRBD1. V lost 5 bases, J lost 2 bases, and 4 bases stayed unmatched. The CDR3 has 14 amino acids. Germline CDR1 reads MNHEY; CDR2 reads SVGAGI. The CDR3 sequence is CASSRDSPTDTQYF. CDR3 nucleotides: TGTGCCAGCAGTCGGGACAGTCCCACAGATACGCAGTATTTT.

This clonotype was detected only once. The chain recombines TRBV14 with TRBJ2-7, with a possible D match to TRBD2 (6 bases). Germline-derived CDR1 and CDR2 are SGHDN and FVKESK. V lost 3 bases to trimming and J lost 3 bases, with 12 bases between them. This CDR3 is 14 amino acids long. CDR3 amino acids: CASSQGTGVYEQYF. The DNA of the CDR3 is TGTGCCAGCAGCCAGGGGACTGGGGTCTACGAGCAGTACTTC.

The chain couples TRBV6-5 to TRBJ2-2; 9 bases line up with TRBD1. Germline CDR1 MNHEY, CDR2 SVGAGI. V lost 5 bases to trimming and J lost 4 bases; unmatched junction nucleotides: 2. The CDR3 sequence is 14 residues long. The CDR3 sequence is CASSDRGTTGELFF. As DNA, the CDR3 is TGTGCCAGCAGTGACAGGGGGACCACCGGGGAGCTGTTTTTT.

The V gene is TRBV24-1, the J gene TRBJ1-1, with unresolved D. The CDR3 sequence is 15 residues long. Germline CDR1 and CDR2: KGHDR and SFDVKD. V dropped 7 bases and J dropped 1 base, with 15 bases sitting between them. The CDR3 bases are TGTGCCACCAGGAGGACCGGGGAAAAGAACACTGAAGCTTTCTTT. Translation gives CATRRTGEKNTEAFF.

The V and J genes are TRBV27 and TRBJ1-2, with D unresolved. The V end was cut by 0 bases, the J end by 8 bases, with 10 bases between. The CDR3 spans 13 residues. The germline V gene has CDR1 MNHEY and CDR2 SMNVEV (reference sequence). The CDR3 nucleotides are TGTGCCAGCAGTTTATCCCTAACGGGAGGCTACACCTTC. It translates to CASSLSLTGGYTF.

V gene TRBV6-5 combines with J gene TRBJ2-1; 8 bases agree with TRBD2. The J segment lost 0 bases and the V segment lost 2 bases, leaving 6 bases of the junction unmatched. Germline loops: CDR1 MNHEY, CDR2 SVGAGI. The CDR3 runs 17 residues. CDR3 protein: CASSYVPSGPSYNEQFF. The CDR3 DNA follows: TGTGCCAGCAGTTACGTCCCTAGCGGGCCCTCCTACAATGAGCAGTTCTTC.

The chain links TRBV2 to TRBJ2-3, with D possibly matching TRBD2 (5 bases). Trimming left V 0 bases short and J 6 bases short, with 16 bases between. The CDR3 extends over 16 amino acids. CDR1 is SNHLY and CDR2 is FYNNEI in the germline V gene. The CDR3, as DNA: TGTGCCAGCAGTGAAGCGGAGTTTAAGGGAGCGGATACGCAGTATTTT. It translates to CASSEAEFKGADTQYF.

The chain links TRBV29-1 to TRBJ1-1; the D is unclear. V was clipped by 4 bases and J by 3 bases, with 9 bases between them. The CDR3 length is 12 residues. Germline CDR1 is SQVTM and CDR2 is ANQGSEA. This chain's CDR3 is CSVGDTDTEAFF. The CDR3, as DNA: TGCAGCGTTGGAGACACTGACACTGAAGCTTTCTTT.